This T cell receptor (beta chain) was sequenced in a study of blood T cells in healthy people across ages. Study as a whole: Template switching recovered approximately one barcoded beta molecule for every two T cells. Study-wide points: Changes seen in expanded clonotypes were possibly confounded by donor CMV status left unknown.

This clonotype was seen ten or more times. Antigen: not known. Germline V lookup: CDR1 DFQATT, CDR2 SNEGSKA (reference sequence). The germline V and J ends were trimmed by 0 bases and 5 bases, with 11 bases remaining between them. This CDR3 has 13 amino acids. For the second PCR, which ran for roughly 6 to 11 cycles, a sample-barcoded 5' primer and a J-beta primer mix were used. Via MiXCR, TCRdb re-called the 5' RACE reads, giving one row per CDR3 protein. The sample carries fewer than 900,000 distinct CDR3 sequences, around 36% recorded once. The chain has TRBV20-1 and TRBJ2-7; D possibly corresponds to TRBD1 (5 bases). The sequence came from a man aged 18 to 29 in good health. The sample taken for sequencing was blood. The CDR3 nucleotides are TGCAGTGCTAGAGATAAGACAGATCACGAGCAGTACTTC. Its translation is CSARDKTDHEQYF.